The 16 T cell receptor beta chains presented below share a single source sample, sequenced in a study of blood T cell repertoires in COVID-19. Sequenced by immunoSEQ multiplex PCR; TCRdb stores in-frame clones only, minus some. The sample lists approximately 350,000 clones, 80% to 90% occurring once. Sequenced input: peripheral blood. These TCRs come from a woman aged 45-60 years with COVID-19, enrolled during active disease.

The chain has TRBV7-2 and TRBJ2-5; 11 bases match TRBD2. Germline values: CDR1 SGHTA, CDR2 FQGNSA. The CDR3 length is 15 residues. J gave up 4 bases and V 3 bases, and 4 bases lay outside the gene matches. CDR3 amino acids: CASSFELAGVETQYF. The DNA of the CDR3 is TGTGCCAGCAGCTTTGAACTAGCGGGAGTAGAGACCCAGTACTTC.

In nucleotides, the CDR3 is TGCAGCGTCGCTTGGAGGGACAGGGTCTGGGCGAACGAGCAGTACTTC. Protein product: CSVAWRDRVWANEQYF. V and J are TRBV29-1 and TRBJ2-7, with 9 positions matching TRBD1. The trim removed 6 bases at V and 5 bases at J, leaving 17 bases unmatched. CDR1 is SQVTM and CDR2 is ANQGSEA in the germline V gene. The CDR3 sequence is 16 residues long.

The rearrangement uses TRBV7-2 and TRBJ2-7, with 16 bases identical to TRBD2. Looked up from germline, CDR1 is SGHTA and CDR2 is FQGNSA. The CDR3 consists of 19 residues. After removal of 5 bases from V and 0 bases from J, the junction contained 10 bases not matched to a gene. This CDR3 is CASSLIPGLAGGGSYEQYF. In nucleotides, the CDR3 is TGTGCCAGCAGCCTTATACCGGGACTAGCGGGAGGGGGCTCCTACGAGCAGTACTTC.

This chain uses TRBV11-2 with TRBJ2-1; D is unresolved. Germline V CDR1 and CDR2: SGHAT, FQNNGV. Trimming pared 0 bases from V and 1 base from J, leaving 10 bases between. This CDR3 spans 16 amino acids. CDR3 bases: TGTGCCAGCAGCTTAGATGTCAGGTCATCCTACAATGAGCAGTTCTTC. Amino acid sequence: CASSLDVRSSYNEQFF.

This clone was seen once. The gene calls are TRBV24-1 and TRBJ1-2; D gene ambiguous. The V and J ends lost 3 bases and 10 bases respectively, with 11 bases between them. Per germline, CDR1 KGHDR and CDR2 SFDVKD. This CDR3 has 12 amino acids. CDR3 coding DNA: TGTGCCACCAGTGATCGCCGAGATGACTACACCTTC. Amino acid sequence: CATSDRRDDYTF.

This clone occurred once. The chain couples TRBV3-1 (or the pseudogene TRBV3-2) to TRBJ2-2, with D uncertain. Trimming cost V 4 bases and J 6 bases, with 12 bases left between them. This CDR3 spans 14 amino acids. The germline CDR1 and CDR2 sequences are LGHDT and YNNKEL (reference sequence). The CDR3 DNA follows: TGTGCCAGCAGCCCCCAGGCAGAGTCCGGGGAGCTGTTTTTT. This encodes CASSPQAESGELFF.

This sequence joins TRBV3-1 (or the pseudogene TRBV3-2) and TRBJ1-1; no firm D call. There are 16 residues in the CDR3. Germline V gene sequence: CDR1 LGHDT, CDR2 YNNKEL (reference sequence). The V gene lost 4 bases and the J gene lost 1 base, with 16 bases spanning the gap. The CDR3 loop is CASSPGPGLTNTEAFF. The CDR3 DNA follows: TGTGCCAGCAGCCCGGGCCCGGGGTTAACGAACACTGAAGCTTTCTTT.

The chain joins TRBV30 to TRBJ2-7, with TRBD1 matching 7 bases. The CDR3 spans 14 residues. Germline V gene lookup returns CDR1 GTSNPN and CDR2 SVGIG (reference sequence). V lost 2 bases, J lost 1 base, and 5 bases stayed unmatched. This chain's CDR3 is CAWSITGASYEQYF. CDR3 bases: TGTGCCTGGAGTATAACAGGGGCATCCTACGAGCAGTACTTC.

The rearrangement uses TRBV6-5 and TRBJ1-5, with D possibly TRBD1 on 5 matching bases. The CDR3 runs 13 residues. Per germline, CDR1 MNHEY and CDR2 SVGAGI. V lost 6 bases and J lost 9, with 15 bases in between. The CDR3 DNA reads as TGTGCCAGCAGAGGGACTGGCCTAAGGCCCCAGCATTTT. It yields the protein CASRGTGLRPQHF.

V and J are TRBV21-1 and TRBJ1-1. TRBV21-1 is an annotated pseudogene. The CDR3 has 17 residues. CDR3 in amino acids: CAKKGGPNEAYRTEAFF. The CDR3 DNA sequence: TGTGCCAAAAAGGGCGGGCCTAACGAGGCTTACAGAACTGAAGCTTTCTTT.

The J gene is TRBJ2-7, the V gene TRBV7-9, with D uncertain. Germline V gene data show CDR1 as SEHNR and CDR2 as FQNEAQ (reference sequence). The germline V and J ends were trimmed by 5 bases and 0 bases, with 11 bases remaining between them. This CDR3 has 14 residues. DNA of the CDR3: TGTGCCAGCAGCCCCCAGACTGGCTCCTACGAGCAGTACTTC. Amino acids: CASSPQTGSYEQYF.

V and J are TRBV6-5 and TRBJ2-3, with 7 bases identical to TRBD2. The V gene's germline CDR1 is MNHEY and CDR2 SVGAGI. The ends lost 6 bases at V and 0 bases at J; junction bases unmatched: 6. The CDR3 has 15 amino acids. CDR3 protein: CASSPLATSTDTQYF. Written as DNA, the CDR3 is TGTGCCAGCAGCCCACTAGCGACGAGCACAGATACGCAGTATTTT.

This chain connects TRBV3-1 (or the pseudogene TRBV3-2) to TRBJ1-1, with 10 bases aligning to TRBD1. CDR3 length equals 14 residues. Losses at the gene ends were 5 bases for V and 11 bases for J; bases not matched to a gene: 11. Germline V gives CDR1 LGHDT, CDR2 YNNKEL (reference sequence). CDR3 region: CASSMTGGAKEAFF. CDR3 sequence (DNA): TGTGCCAGCAGCATGACAGGGGGCGCTAAAGAGGCTTTCTTT.

This chain joins TRBV5-1 and TRBJ1-5; 9 positions match TRBD1. Germline V gene sequence: CDR1 SGHRS, CDR2 YFSETQ. V lost 0 bases and J lost 6; bases outside the gene matches: 4. CDR3 length: 15 amino acids. The CDR3 sequence: CASSLGDREGQPQHF. The CDR3 DNA follows: TGCGCCAGCAGCTTGGGGGACAGGGAGGGTCAGCCCCAGCATTTT.

V and J are TRBV24-1 and TRBJ2-5, with TRBD1 identical over 7 bases. This CDR3 spans 16 amino acids. Germline V gene sequence: CDR1 KGHDR, CDR2 SFDVKD. J was trimmed by 2 bases and V by 3 bases; bases with no gene match: 8. This chain's CDR3 is CATSDPGQRTQETQYF. CDR3 nucleotides: TGTGCCACCAGTGATCCGGGACAGCGAACTCAAGAGACCCAGTACTTC.

The chain employs TRBV7-3 and TRBJ2-1; D perhaps matches TRBD2 (6 bases). CDR3 size: 14 residues. Germline-derived CDR1 and CDR2 are SGHTA and FQGTGA. V lost 2 bases to trimming and J lost 4 bases, with 9 bases between them. CDR3 region: CASSLAGYYNEQFF. The CDR3 DNA reads as TGTGCCAGCAGCTTAGCGGGATATTACAATGAGCAGTTCTTC. Full variable domain (remainder filled in from reference TRBV7-3 and TRBJ2-1): GAGVSQTPSNKVTEKGKYVELRCDPISGHTALYWYRQSLGQGPEFLIYFQGTGAADDSGLPNDRFFAVRPEGSVSTLKIQRTERGDSAVYLCASSLAGYYNEQFFGPGTRLTVL.